The source of this T cell receptor (beta chain) is a study of brain T cells in children with intractable seizures. The germline CDR1 and CDR2 sequences are KGHSH and LQKENI. The CDR3 has 13 residues. V shed 5 bases and J 9 bases; nucleotides not matched to a gene: 8. Produced via immunoSEQ multiplex PCR; TCRdb's table is partial and in-frame only. The sample lists 110,000 or so clones; 94% were seen once. The sample was peripheral blood, taken at surgery. This TCR was recovered from a boy less than two years old with hemimegalencephaly and intractable seizures. The chain links TRBV18 to TRBJ1-1; 8 bases are shared with TRBD1. The CDR3 region is CASSSGGISQAFF. Here the CDR3 DNA reads TGTGCCAGCTCATCAGGGGGCATATCCCAAGCTTTCTTT.